The 28 T cell receptor beta chains given below trace back to one sample, sequenced in a study of OX40 agonist ivuxolimab in advanced cancers. Libraries were prepared by immunoSEQ multiplex PCR; TCRdb keeps only in-frame clonotypes and omits some of them. The repertoire holds 95,000 to 100,000 clones, with around 91% as singletons. The sample consisted of CD4+ or CD8+ T cells sorted from blood, taken in a trial of the OX40 agonist ivuxolimab. The receptors derive from an adult with an advanced solid tumor such as melanoma, head and neck, liver or kidney cancer.

This CDR3 is CASRKLGGETQYF. The DNA for the CDR3 is TGTGCCAGCAGGAAATTAGGAGGAGAGACCCAGTACTTC. J is TRBJ2-5 and V is TRBV11-2; a weak D match, TRBD2 (5 bases). The CDR3 has 13 amino acids. V lost 6 bases, J lost 4 bases, and 12 bases lay in between. Germline loops: CDR1 SGHAT, CDR2 FQNNGV.

This chain joins TRBV29-1 and TRBJ1-2; 7 bases align to TRBD1. Trimming at V came to 4 bases and at J to 2 bases, leaving 1 base not matched to a gene. The CDR3 has 12 amino acids. CDR1 and CDR2 from the germline V gene are SQVTM and ANQGSEA. The CDR3 DNA reads as TGCAGCGTTGCAGGGGGGAACTATGGCTACACCTTC. Protein product: CSVAGGNYGYTF.

Points on this clone: The junction and the germline gene differ at one end; a read error may be behind it. The sample has other DNA sequences that encode this CDR3 too. The rearrangement joins TRBV9 to TRBJ2-1; a possible D gene is TRBD2 (5 bases). There are 13 residues in the CDR3. In germline, CDR1 is SGDLS, CDR2 YYNGEE. The CDR3 DNA follows: TGTGCCAGTAGCGTAGCTGGCAGCAATGAGCAGTTCTTC. Translated, it gives CASSVAGSNEQFF. The full variable domain, rest sourced from reference TRBV9 and TRBJ2-1, is DSGVTQTPKHLITATGQRVTLRCSPRSGDLSVYWYQQSLDQGLQFLIQYYNGEERAKGNILERFSAQQFPDLHSELNLSSLELGDSALYFCASSVAGSNEQFFGPGTRLTVL.

The chain links TRBV27 to TRBJ2-5; unclear D gene. Trimming stripped 5 bases from V and 5 bases from J, with 18 bases between. Germline V gene lookup returns CDR1 MNHEY and CDR2 SMNVEV (reference sequence). The CDR3 runs 15 residues. The CDR3 DNA follows: TGTGCCAGCAGTCCTTCCTCCTCCCTAGTGGAGACCCAGTACTTC. It codes for CASSPSSSLVETQYF.

This clone was recorded once. The rearrangement links TRBV5-1 to TRBJ2-1, with TRBD2 identical over 9 bases. The CDR3 is 14 residues long. Trimming removed 7 bases from V and 5 bases from J; junction bases left unmatched: 7. Looked up from germline, CDR1 is SGHRS and CDR2 is YFSETQ. The CDR3 bases are TGCGCCAGCCGAGCGGGAGGAGGGGACAATGAGCAGTTCTTC. Protein product: CASRAGGGDNEQFF.

The count of this clone is one. The CDR3: CASSPYGGMVSGSSYNEQFF. The CDR3 DNA follows: TGTGCCAGCAGCCCGTACGGGGGGATGGTTAGCGGGAGCTCCTACAATGAGCAGTTCTTC. V usage is TRBV7-3 and J usage is TRBJ2-1; 9 bases are a match to TRBD2. Germline V CDR1 and CDR2: SGHTA, FQGTGA. With V trimmed by 5 bases and J by 0 bases, 17 bases remained unmatched. The CDR3 consists of 20 residues.

The chain links TRBV7-9 to TRBJ1-5; D not certain. In germline, CDR1 is SEHNR, CDR2 FQNEAQ (reference sequence). The CDR3 is made up of 15 amino acids. The germline V and J ends were trimmed by 5 bases and 3 bases, with 14 bases remaining between them. As DNA, the CDR3 is TGTGCCAGCAGCCAAGATTGGACGGCCAATCAGCCCCAGCATTTT. Protein sequence: CASSQDWTANQPQHF.

The gene calls are TRBV4-3 and TRBJ2-1, with 10 bases aligning to TRBD2. CDR3 size: 14 residues. V shed 4 bases, J shed 9 bases, and the junction held 6 bases outside the gene matches. The V gene's germline CDR1 is LGHNA and CDR2 YSLEER. The CDR3, as DNA: TGCGCCAGCAGCCCCCGAGGACTAGCGGCTGAGCAGTTCTTC. Protein: CASSPRGLAAEQFF.

Concerning this clone: One end of the junction does not line up with germline, which may come from a read error. The chain recombines TRBV7-7 with TRBJ2-2; D gene uncertain. There are 12 residues in the CDR3. Germline values: CDR1 SSHAT, CDR2 FNYEAQ (reference sequence). The CDR3 sequence is CASSLAGGELFF. CDR3 DNA: TGTGCTAGCAGCTTAGCCGGCGGGGAGCTGTTTTTT.

The rearrangement links TRBV10-3 to TRBJ1-1; D possibly corresponds to TRBD1 (6 bases). This CDR3 has 13 residues. The germline gives CDR1 ENHRY, CDR2 SYGVKD. Between the trimmed V and J ends, which lost 11 bases and 4 bases, there was a span of 17 bases. The chain's CDR3 is CASNRDGVTEAFF. The CDR3 bases are TGTGCCTCAAACAGGGATGGGGTCACTGAAGCTTTCTTT.

This chain uses TRBV4-1 with TRBJ1-5; D ambiguous. This CDR3 contains 13 residues. Trimming took off 1 base at V and 3 bases at J, with 4 bases between the two ends. Per germline, CDR1 MGHRA and CDR2 YSYEKL. The CDR3 DNA reads as TGCGCCAGCAGCCAAGGGGACAATCAGCCCCAGCATTTT. Translation: CASSQGDNQPQHF.

The chain has TRBV6-6 and TRBJ1-1, with a possible D match to TRBD1 (5 bases). The CDR3 runs to 15 residues. From germline, CDR1 is MNHNY and CDR2 SVGAGI (reference sequence). Trimming pared 2 bases from V and 0 bases from J, leaving 10 bases between. In DNA, the CDR3 is TGTGCCAGCAGTTACGGTTGGGGGTTGAACACTGAAGCTTTCTTT. Translated: CASSYGWGLNTEAFF.

The rearrangement links TRBV4-1 to TRBJ2-6; 8 bases map to TRBD1. Germline CDR1 MGHRA, CDR2 YSYEKL. V shed 0 bases and J 3 bases; nucleotides not matched to a gene: 4. The CDR3 consists of 17 residues. The CDR3 bases are TGCGCCAGCAGCCAAGAACACAGGGGGTTTGGGGCCAACGTCCTGACTTTC. The encoded protein is CASSQEHRGFGANVLTF.

This clone is a singleton in its sample. The chain combines TRBV5-1 with TRBJ2-1; 7 bases fit TRBD2. CDR3 length equals 17 residues. Germline V gene data show CDR1 as SGHRS and CDR2 as YFSETQ. With 3 bases clipped from V and 1 base from J, the junction kept 10 bases outside the gene matches. CDR3 region: CASSSTSADNSYNEQFF. The CDR3 nucleotides read TGCGCCAGCAGCTCCACTAGCGCCGATAATTCCTACAATGAGCAGTTCTTC.

The V gene is TRBV29-1, the J gene TRBJ2-2, with TRBD2 as a possible D gene (7 bases). CDR1 is SQVTM, CDR2 ANQGSEA, per germline. The V gene lost 2 bases and the J gene lost 4 bases, with 17 bases spanning the gap. This CDR3 has 16 residues. Here the CDR3 DNA reads TGCAGCGTTGAAATTCCCGGGGGGCTTATCACCGGGGAGCTGTTTTTT. This encodes CSVEIPGGLITGELFF.

V gene TRBV10-3 combines with J gene TRBJ1-5; perhaps TRBD1 as D (6 bases). The germline gives CDR1 ENHRY, CDR2 SYGVKD. The CDR3 extends over 14 amino acids. V was shortened by 3 bases and J by 5 bases, with 11 bases between the two germline ends. CDR3 sequence reads: CAISDFRGHQPQHF. In DNA form, the CDR3 reads TGTGCCATCAGTGATTTCCGGGGGCATCAGCCCCAGCATTTT.

V is TRBV2 and J is TRBJ2-1, with D unresolved. Germline CDR1 reads SNHLY; CDR2 reads FYNNEI. Trimming stripped 8 bases from V and 3 bases from J, with 11 bases between. There are 13 residues in the CDR3. The CDR3 is CASAVVYYNEQFF. CDR3 DNA: TGTGCCAGCGCCGTGGTCTACTACAATGAGCAGTTCTTC.

The chain joins TRBV5-1 to TRBJ2-2; D remains ambiguous. The CDR3 totals 13 residues. The germline CDR1 and CDR2 sequences are SGHRS and YFSETQ. V lost 0 bases and J lost 7, with 7 bases in between. The CDR3, as DNA: TGCGCCAGCAGCTTGGCGGTAGACGGGGAGCTGTTTTTT. Translated, it gives CASSLAVDGELFF.

The DNA for the CDR3 is TGCGCCAGCAGCCAAGAGCAAGGGGGCAGGGGTCATGACACTGAAGCTTTCTTT. Protein sequence: CASSQEQGGRGHDTEAFF. V is TRBV4-3 and J is TRBJ1-1, with 7 bases that match TRBD1. Germline V gene data show CDR1 as LGHNA and CDR2 as YSLEER. This CDR3 comprises 18 residues. After removal of 0 bases from V and 3 bases from J, the junction contained 13 bases not matched to a gene.

The rearrangement uses TRBV5-1 and TRBJ2-5, with a weak D call TRBD2 (6 bases). This CDR3 is 17 amino acids long. Per the germline V gene, CDR1 is SGHRS and CDR2 is YFSETQ. V was clipped by 4 bases and J by 4 bases, with 23 bases between them. CDR3 protein: CASSGGKMRGSGETQYF. CDR3 in DNA: TGCGCCAGCAGCGGGGGAAAAATGAGGGGTAGCGGAGAGACCCAGTACTTC.

The chain links TRBV29-1 to TRBJ2-3; D is ambiguous. The CDR3 is 11 amino acids. CDR1 and CDR2 from the germline V gene are SQVTM and ANQGSEA. V was clipped by 6 bases and J by 0 bases, with 4 bases between them. The CDR3 region is CSVRSTDTQYF. The CDR3 region has the DNA TGCAGCGTAAGGAGCACAGATACGCAGTATTTT.

The J gene is TRBJ1-4, the V gene TRBV5-1; the D is unclear. The germline V gene encodes CDR1 SGHRS and CDR2 YFSETQ. This CDR3 is built from 14 residues. The V end was cut by 0 bases, the J end by 2 bases, with 5 bases between. CDR3 sequence: CASSLGRTNEKLFF. The CDR3 coding sequence is TGCGCCAGCAGCTTGGGCAGGACTAATGAAAAACTGTTTTTT.

The chain is built from TRBV13 and TRBJ1-1, with unresolved D. The CDR3 sequence is 13 residues long. V dropped 8 bases and J dropped 8 bases, with 18 bases sitting between them. From germline, CDR1 is PRHDT and CDR2 FYEKMQ (reference sequence). The CDR3 protein is CASFEEGLSEAFF. CDR3 bases: TGTGCCAGCTTCGAAGAGGGTCTCAGCGAAGCTTTCTTT. The full variable domain, its missing parts supplied by reference TRBV13 and TRBJ1-1, is AAGVIQSPRHLIKEKRETATLKCYPIPRHDTVYWYQQGPGQDPQFLISFYEKMQSDKGSIPDRFSAQQFSDYHSELNMSSLELGDSALYFCASFEEGLSEAFFGQGTRLTVV.

The chain is built from TRBV2 and TRBJ2-3; no clear D gene. This CDR3 spans 12 amino acids. Germline CDR1 is SNHLY and CDR2 is FYNNEI. The V and J ends lost 6 bases and 11 bases respectively, with 15 bases between them. The CDR3 nucleotides read TGTGCCAGCAGCGAACTCTATTTAAGGCAGTATTTT. Residues: CASSELYLRQYF.

The chain joins TRBV11-1 to TRBJ2-3; 8 bases fit TRBD2. Germline-derived CDR1 and CDR2 are SGHAT and FQDESV (reference sequence). The J segment lost 4 bases and the V segment lost 1 base, leaving 13 bases of the junction unmatched. The CDR3 is 18 amino acids. This CDR3 reads CASSLVGTSFSRADTQYF. The DNA of the CDR3 is TGTGCCAGCAGCTTAGTGGGGACTAGTTTTAGCCGCGCAGATACGCAGTATTTT.

This chain connects TRBV11-1 to TRBJ2-1; 9 nucleotides align to TRBD2. The trim removed 0 bases at V and 5 bases at J, leaving 8 bases unmatched. The CDR3 has 17 residues. Germline CDR1 is SGHAT and CDR2 is FQDESV (reference sequence). CDR3 in DNA: TGTGCCAGCAGCTTAGCTCTGGGGGCGGGAGGGGACAATGAGCAGTTCTTC. It codes for CASSLALGAGGDNEQFF.

The rearrangement uses TRBV14 and TRBJ2-1; D is possibly TRBD2 (6 bases). Germline CDR1 reads SGHDN; CDR2 reads FVKESK. The V end lost 2 bases, the J end lost 4 bases, and 15 bases lay between the germline ends. The CDR3 loop spans 16 amino acids. In DNA form, the CDR3 reads TGTGCCAGCAGCCAAAGAACGGGAGTGGGTTACAATGAGCAGTTCTTC. This gives the protein CASSQRTGVGYNEQFF. Filled out from reference TRBV14 and TRBJ2-1, the complete variable domain reads EAGVTQFPSHSVIEKGQTVTLRCDPISGHDNLYWYRRVMGKEIKFLLHFVKESKQDESGMPNNRFLAERTGGTYSTLKVQPAELEDSGVYFCASSQRTGVGYNEQFFGPGTRLTVL.

The V and J genes are TRBV5-1 and TRBJ1-1, with no clear D. The CDR3 contains 14 residues. V dropped 2 bases and J dropped 3 bases, with 11 bases sitting between them. Germline V gene lookup returns CDR1 SGHRS and CDR2 YFSETQ. CDR3 region: CASSFPSRDTEAFF. CDR3 sequence (DNA): TGCGCCAGCAGCTTTCCGTCAAGGGACACTGAAGCTTTCTTT.